This T cell receptor (beta chain) was captured by sequencing in a study of blood T cells in healthy people across ages. General study results and limits: A roughly linear fall in TCR beta diversity per million T cells was seen with increasing age.

Every donor provided 9.5 to 10 milliliters of peripheral blood. Per sample, no less than 5 micrograms of total RNA were extracted. A second roughly 7 to 12 cycle PCR used barcoded and J-beta primers. Samples each returned at least 2.5 million CDR3-containing paired-end reads. TCRdb used MiXCR to reprocess the 5' RACE reads, holding one entry per CDR3 protein. In the table there are some 1.8 million distinct CDR3 sequences, roughly 43% of which are singletons. V gave up 2 bases and J gave up 2 bases, with 7 bases separating them. CDR1 and CDR2 (germline): LGHNA, YSLEER. The CDR3 length is 15 residues. This clonotype came up many times. Its antigen is unknown.

V is TRBV4-3 and J is TRBJ2-6, with D perhaps matching TRBD2 (6 bases). The sample consisted of blood. The sequence came from a human donor in good health. The CDR3, as DNA: TGCGCCAGCAGCCAAACGGGAGCTGGGGCCAACGTCCTGACTTTC. This translates into CASSQTGAGANVLTF.